This entry lists 6 T cell receptor beta chains sequenced from one sample in a study of blood T cells in healthy people across ages. Then a second PCR, running roughly 7 to 11 cycles, was carried out with a sample-barcoded 5' primer and a J-beta primer mix. Each CDR3 protein gets one entry after TCRdb re-called the 5' RACE reads with MiXCR. The data show hundreds of thousands of distinct CDR3 sequences, roughly 52% seen once. The sequencing input was blood. The origin of the receptors is a man aged 30 to 45 in good health.

The chain carries TRBV6-2 or TRBV6-3 and TRBJ2-3; 14 positions agree with TRBD2. Germline-derived CDR1 and CDR2 are MNHEY and SVGEGT. With V trimmed by 5 bases and J by 5 bases, 9 bases remained unmatched. The CDR3 runs 17 residues. CDR3 protein: CASSPPGLAGELDTQYF. The CDR3 DNA follows: TGTGCCAGCAGTCCTCCGGGACTAGCGGGGGAGTTAGATACGCAGTATTTT.

This sequence joins TRBV29-1 and TRBJ1-2; D might be TRBD1 (5 bases). The CDR3 spans 13 residues. The V end was cut by 5 bases, the J end by 3 bases, with 13 bases between. Looked up from germline, CDR1 is SQVTM and CDR2 is ANQGSEA. Written as DNA, the CDR3 is TGCAGCGTTTATCACCCGGGGGACTATGGCTACACCTTC. Residues: CSVYHPGDYGYTF.

This clonotype was detected a few times. The rearrangement joins TRBV6-5 to TRBJ1-6; D not certain. This CDR3 spans 16 amino acids. The ends were cut back, 5 bases at V and 8 bases at J, with 19 bases in the middle. Germline loops: CDR1 MNHEY, CDR2 SVGAGI. The CDR3: CASSPLNELLHSPLHF. The CDR3 DNA reads as TGTGCCAGCAGTCCCTTAAACGAGCTACTTCATTCACCCCTCCACTTT.

With respect to this clonotype: A much larger clone lies one base from this, so it may be a read error. The rearrangement links TRBV2 to TRBJ1-4, with 8 bases lining up with TRBD1. Germline V gives CDR1 SNHLY, CDR2 FYNNEI. The CDR3 contains 14 residues. Germline trimming cut 6 bases from V and 8 bases from J; bases unmatched to any gene: 8. CDR3 sequence: CASSSGTGREKLFF. Here the CDR3 DNA reads TGTGCCAGCAGCTCCGGGACAGGAAGGGAAAAACTGTTTTTT.

At least ten counts were recorded for this clonotype. The V and J genes are TRBV28 and TRBJ1-2; no clear D gene. The CDR3 has 13 amino acids. Trimming left V 5 bases short and J 4 bases short, with 11 bases between. From germline, CDR1 is MDHEN and CDR2 SYDVKM. Here the CDR3 DNA reads TGTGCCAGCAGTGTTATGGCAGGCTATGGCTACACCTTC. This gives the protein CASSVMAGYGYTF.

The chain combines TRBV20-1 with TRBJ2-6, with a tentative D call TRBD2 (5 bases). The CDR3 runs to 14 residues. The ends were cut back, 1 base at V and 2 bases at J, with 6 bases in the middle. Germline assignment: CDR1 DFQATT and CDR2 SNEGSKA (reference sequence). CDR3 sequence: CSARVGAGANVLTF. The CDR3, as DNA: TGCAGTGCTAGAGTCGGGGCTGGGGCCAACGTCCTGACTTTC.